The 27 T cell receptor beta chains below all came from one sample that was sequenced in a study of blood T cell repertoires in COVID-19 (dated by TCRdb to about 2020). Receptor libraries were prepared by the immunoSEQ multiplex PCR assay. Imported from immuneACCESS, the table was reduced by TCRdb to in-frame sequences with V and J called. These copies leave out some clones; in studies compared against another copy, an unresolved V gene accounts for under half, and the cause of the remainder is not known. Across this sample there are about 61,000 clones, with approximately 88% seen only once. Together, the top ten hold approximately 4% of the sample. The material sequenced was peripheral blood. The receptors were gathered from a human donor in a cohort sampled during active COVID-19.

Written as DNA, the CDR3 is TGTGCCAGCCAATTCCAGGGGGCGAATTCACCCCTCCACTTT. It yields the protein CASQFQGANSPLHF. The rearrangement joins TRBV19 to TRBJ1-6; 8 bases fit TRBD1. Per the germline V gene, CDR1 is LNHDA and CDR2 is SQIVND (reference sequence). The CDR3 is 14 amino acids. With 9 bases clipped from V and 7 bases from J, the junction kept 8 bases outside the gene matches.

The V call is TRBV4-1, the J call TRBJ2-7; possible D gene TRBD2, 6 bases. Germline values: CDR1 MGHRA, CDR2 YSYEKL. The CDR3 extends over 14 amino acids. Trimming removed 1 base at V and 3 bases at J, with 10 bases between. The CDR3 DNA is TGCGCCAGCAGCCAAGTCGACGGGGGCTACGAGCAGTACTTC. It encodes CASSQVDGGYEQYF.

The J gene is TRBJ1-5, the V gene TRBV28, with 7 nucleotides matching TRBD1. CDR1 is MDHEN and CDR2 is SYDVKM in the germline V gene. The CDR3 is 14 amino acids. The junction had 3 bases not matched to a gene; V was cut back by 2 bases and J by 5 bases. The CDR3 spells CASSLVQGHQPQHF. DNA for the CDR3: TGTGCCAGCAGTTTAGTACAGGGGCATCAGCCCCAGCATTTT.

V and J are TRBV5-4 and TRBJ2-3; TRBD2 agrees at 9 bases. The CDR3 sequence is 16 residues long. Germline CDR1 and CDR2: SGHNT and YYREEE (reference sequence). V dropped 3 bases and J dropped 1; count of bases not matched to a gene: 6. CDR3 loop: CASSSVAGEGTDTQYF. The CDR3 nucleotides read TGTGCCAGCAGCTCGGTAGCGGGAGAAGGCACAGATACGCAGTATTTT.

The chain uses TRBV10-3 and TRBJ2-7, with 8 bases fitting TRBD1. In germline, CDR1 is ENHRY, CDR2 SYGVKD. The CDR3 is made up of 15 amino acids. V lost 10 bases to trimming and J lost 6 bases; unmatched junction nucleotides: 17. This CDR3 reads CATDRGTGLVGEQYF. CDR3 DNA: TGTGCCACCGACAGGGGAACGGGTCTGGTGGGCGAGCAGTACTTC.

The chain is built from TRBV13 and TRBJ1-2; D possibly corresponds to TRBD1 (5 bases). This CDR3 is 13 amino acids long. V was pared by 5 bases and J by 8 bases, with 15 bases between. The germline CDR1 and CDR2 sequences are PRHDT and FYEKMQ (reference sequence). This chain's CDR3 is CASSPGGSDGYTF. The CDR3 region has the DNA TGTGCCAGCAGCCCTGGGGGGTCAGACGGCTACACCTTC.

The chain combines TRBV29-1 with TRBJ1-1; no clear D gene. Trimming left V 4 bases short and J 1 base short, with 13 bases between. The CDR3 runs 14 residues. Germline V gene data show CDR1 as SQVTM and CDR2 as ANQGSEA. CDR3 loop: CSVGLAATNTEAFF. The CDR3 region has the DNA TGCAGCGTTGGATTAGCAGCGACGAACACTGAAGCTTTCTTT.

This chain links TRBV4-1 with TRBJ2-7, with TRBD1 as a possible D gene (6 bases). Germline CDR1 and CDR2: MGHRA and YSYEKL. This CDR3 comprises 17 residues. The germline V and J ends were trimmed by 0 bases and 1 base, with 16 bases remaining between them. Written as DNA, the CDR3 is TGCGCCAGCAGCCAAGATTCCAGGCAGGGGTATTCCTACGAGCAGTACTTC. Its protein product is CASSQDSRQGYSYEQYF.

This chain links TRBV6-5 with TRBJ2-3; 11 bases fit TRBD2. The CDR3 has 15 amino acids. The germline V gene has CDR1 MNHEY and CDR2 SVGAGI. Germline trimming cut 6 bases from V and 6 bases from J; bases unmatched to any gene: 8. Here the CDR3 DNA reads TGTGCCAGCAGCCCCGGGACTAGCGGCCGGGATACGCAGTATTTT. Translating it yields CASSPGTSGRDTQYF.

CDR3 in DNA: TGTGCCAGCAGCCTGACTAGCGGGAGACAGCAGTACTTC. This gives the protein CASSLTSGRQQYF. The genes are TRBV3-1 (or the pseudogene TRBV3-2) and TRBJ2-7; TRBD2 aligns across 12 bases. Germline assignment: CDR1 LGHDT and CDR2 YNNKEL (reference sequence). The CDR3 sequence is 13 residues long. Unmatched junction bases numbered 3, after V lost 4 bases and J lost 8 bases.

The chain's CDR3 is CASTTVTGLDQPQHF. The CDR3 DNA sequence: TGTGCCAGTACGACCGTGACAGGGCTCGATCAGCCCCAGCATTTT. This sequence joins TRBV19 and TRBJ1-5; 7 bases line up with TRBD1. From germline, CDR1 is LNHDA and CDR2 SQIVND (reference sequence). The J segment lost 5 bases and the V segment lost 7 bases, leaving 11 bases of the junction unmatched. The CDR3 is made up of 15 amino acids.

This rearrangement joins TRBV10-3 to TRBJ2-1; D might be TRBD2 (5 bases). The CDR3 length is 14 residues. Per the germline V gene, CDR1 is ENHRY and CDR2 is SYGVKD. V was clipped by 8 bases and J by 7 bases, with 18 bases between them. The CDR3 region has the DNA TGTGCCATCTCCCGAGAGGCGACGGGGAATGAGCAGTTCTTC. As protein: CAISREATGNEQFF.

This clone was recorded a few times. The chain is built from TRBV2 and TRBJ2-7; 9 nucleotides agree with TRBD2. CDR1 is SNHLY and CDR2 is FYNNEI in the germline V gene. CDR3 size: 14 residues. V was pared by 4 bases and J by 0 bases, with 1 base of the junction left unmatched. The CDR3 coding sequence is TGTGCCAGCAGTGGGACTAGCGTCTCCTACGAGCAGTACTTC. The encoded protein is CASSGTSVSYEQYF. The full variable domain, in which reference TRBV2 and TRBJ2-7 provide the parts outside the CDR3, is EPEVTQTPSHQVTQMGQEVILRCVPISNHLYFYWYRQILGQKVEFLVSFYNNEISEKSEIFDDQFSVERPDGSNFTLKIRSTKLEDSAMYFCASSGTSVSYEQYFGPGTRLTVT.

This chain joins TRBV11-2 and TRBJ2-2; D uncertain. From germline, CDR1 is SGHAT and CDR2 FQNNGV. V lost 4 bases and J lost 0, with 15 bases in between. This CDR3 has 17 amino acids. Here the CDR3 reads CASSSPPVVANTGELFF. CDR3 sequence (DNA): TGTGCCAGCAGCTCTCCACCGGTCGTCGCGAACACCGGGGAGCTGTTTTTT. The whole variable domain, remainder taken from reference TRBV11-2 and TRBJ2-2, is EAGVAQSPRYKIIEKRQSVAFWCNPISGHATLYWYQQILGQGPKLLIQFQNNGVVDDSQLPKDRFSAERLKGVDSTLKIQPAKLEDSAVYLCASSSPPVVANTGELFFGEGSRLTVL.

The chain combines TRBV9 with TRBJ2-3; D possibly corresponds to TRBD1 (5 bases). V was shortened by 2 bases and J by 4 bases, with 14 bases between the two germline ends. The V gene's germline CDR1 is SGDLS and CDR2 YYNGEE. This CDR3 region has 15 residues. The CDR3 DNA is TGTGCCAGCAGCGTGCCCTCCCAGGGCGCAGATACGCAGTATTTT. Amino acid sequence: CASSVPSQGADTQYF.

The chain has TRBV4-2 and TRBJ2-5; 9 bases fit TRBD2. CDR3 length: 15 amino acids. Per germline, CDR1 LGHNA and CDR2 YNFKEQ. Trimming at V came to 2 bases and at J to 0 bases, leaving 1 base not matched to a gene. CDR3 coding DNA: TGTGCCAGCAGCCAAAGACTAGCGGACCAAGAGACCCAGTACTTC. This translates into CASSQRLADQETQYF.

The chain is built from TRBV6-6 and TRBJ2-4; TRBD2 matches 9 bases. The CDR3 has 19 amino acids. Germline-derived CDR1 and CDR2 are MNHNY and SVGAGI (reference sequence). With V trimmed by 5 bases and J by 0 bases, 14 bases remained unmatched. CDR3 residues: CASSQTSGSKLAAKNIQYF. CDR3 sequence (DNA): TGTGCCAGCAGTCAGACTAGCGGAAGTAAACTTGCAGCCAAAAACATTCAGTACTTC.

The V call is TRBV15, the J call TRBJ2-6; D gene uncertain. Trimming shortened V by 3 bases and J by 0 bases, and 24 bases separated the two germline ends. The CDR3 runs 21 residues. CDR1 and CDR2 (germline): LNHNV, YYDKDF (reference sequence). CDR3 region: CATSRDPKRLRLSSGANVLTF. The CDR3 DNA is TGTGCCACCAGCAGGGATCCGAAAAGACTTCGATTAAGCTCTGGGGCCAACGTCCTGACTTTC.

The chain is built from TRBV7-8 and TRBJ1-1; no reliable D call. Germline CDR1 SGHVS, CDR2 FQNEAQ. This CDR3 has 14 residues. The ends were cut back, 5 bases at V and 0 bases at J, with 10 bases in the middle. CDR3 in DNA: TGTGCCAGCAGCCAATCCGCGGTGAACACTGAAGCTTTCTTT. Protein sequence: CASSQSAVNTEAFF.

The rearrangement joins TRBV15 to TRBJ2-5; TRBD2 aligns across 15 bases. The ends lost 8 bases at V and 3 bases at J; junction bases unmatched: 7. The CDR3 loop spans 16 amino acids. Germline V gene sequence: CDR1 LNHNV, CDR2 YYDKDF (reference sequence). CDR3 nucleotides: TGTGCCACCCCGGGACTAGCGGGAGGAAGAAAAGAGACCCAGTACTTC. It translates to CATPGLAGGRKETQYF.

This chain's CDR3 is CAWSVGRNYEQYF. The CDR3 nucleotides read TGTGCCTGGAGTGTTGGGAGGAACTACGAGCAGTACTTC. V and J are TRBV30 and TRBJ2-7, with D possibly being TRBD2 (6 bases). Germline CDR1 is GTSNPN and CDR2 is SVGIG (reference sequence). Trimming pared 0 bases from V and 3 bases from J, leaving 9 bases between. The CDR3 sequence is 13 residues long.

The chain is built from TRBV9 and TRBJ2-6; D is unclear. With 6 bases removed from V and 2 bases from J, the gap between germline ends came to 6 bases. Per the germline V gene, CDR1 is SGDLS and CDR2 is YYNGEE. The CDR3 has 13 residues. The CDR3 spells CASTTPGANVLTF. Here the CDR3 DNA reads TGTGCCAGCACCACACCTGGGGCCAACGTCCTGACTTTC.

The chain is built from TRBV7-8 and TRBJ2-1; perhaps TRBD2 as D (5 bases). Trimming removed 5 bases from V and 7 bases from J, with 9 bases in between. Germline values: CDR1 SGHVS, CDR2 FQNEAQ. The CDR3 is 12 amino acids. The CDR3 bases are TGTGCCAGCAGCGGACTGGAGAATGAGCAGTTCTTC. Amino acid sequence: CASSGLENEQFF.

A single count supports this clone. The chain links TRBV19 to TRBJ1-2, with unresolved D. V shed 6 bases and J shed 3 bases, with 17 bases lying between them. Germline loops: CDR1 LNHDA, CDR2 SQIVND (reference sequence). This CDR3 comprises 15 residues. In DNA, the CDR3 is TGTGCCAGTAGCCCCTTTTCTCTCGGGGACTATGGCTACACCTTC. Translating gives CASSPFSLGDYGYTF.

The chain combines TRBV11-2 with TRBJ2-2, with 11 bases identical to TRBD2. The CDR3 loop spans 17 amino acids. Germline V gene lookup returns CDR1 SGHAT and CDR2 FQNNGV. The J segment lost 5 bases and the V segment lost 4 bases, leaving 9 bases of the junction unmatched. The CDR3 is CASSSSRGTSGTGELFF. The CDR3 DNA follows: TGTGCCAGCAGCTCTTCGAGGGGGACTAGCGGAACCGGGGAGCTGTTTTTT.

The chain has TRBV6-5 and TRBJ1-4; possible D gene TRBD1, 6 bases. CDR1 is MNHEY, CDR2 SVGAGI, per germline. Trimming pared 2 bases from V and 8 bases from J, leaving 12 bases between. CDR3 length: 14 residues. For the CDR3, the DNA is TGTGCCAGCAGTTACGATAGGGGGGGCGAAAAACTGTTTTTT. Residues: CASSYDRGGEKLFF.

CDR3 protein: CASSLEGSTGELFF. The CDR3, as DNA: TGTGCCAGCAGCTTAGAGGGGAGCACCGGGGAGCTGTTTTTT. The chain joins TRBV11-3 to TRBJ2-2, with a possible D match to TRBD2 (5 bases). Germline CDR1 is SGHNT and CDR2 is YENEEA. V was clipped by 0 bases and J by 4 bases, with 6 bases between them. The length of the CDR3 is 14 residues. Full variable domain (missing parts from reference TRBV11-3 and TRBJ2-2): EAGVVQSPRYKIIEKKQPVAFWCNPISGHNTLYWYLQNLGQGPELLIRYENEEAVDDSQLPKDRFSAERLKGVDSTLKIQPAELGDSAVYLCASSLEGSTGELFFGEGSRLTVL.